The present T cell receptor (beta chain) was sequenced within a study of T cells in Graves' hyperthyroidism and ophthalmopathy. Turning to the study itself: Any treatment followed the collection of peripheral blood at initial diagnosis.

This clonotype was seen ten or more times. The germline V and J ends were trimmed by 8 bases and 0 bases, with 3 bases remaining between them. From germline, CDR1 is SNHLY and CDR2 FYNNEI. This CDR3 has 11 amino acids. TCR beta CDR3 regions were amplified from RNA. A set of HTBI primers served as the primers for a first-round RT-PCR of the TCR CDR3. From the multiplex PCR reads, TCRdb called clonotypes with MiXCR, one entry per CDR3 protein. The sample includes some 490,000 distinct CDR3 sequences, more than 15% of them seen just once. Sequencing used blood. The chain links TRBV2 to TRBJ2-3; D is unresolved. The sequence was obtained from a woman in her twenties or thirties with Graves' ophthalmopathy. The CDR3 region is CASLSTDTQYF. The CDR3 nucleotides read TGTGCCAGCCTCAGCACAGATACGCAGTATTTT.